This TCR beta chain was observed in a study of T cells in Graves' hyperthyroidism and ophthalmopathy. The PBMCs studied were ones that came from about 9.9 ml fresh peripheral blood. This clonotype was recorded many times. TCR beta CDR3 region amplification was performed from RNA transcripts. With the HTBI primer set, the TCR CDR3 went through a first round of RT-PCR. TCRdb re-called the multiplex PCR reads with MiXCR, one entry per CDR3 protein. The sample gives over 350,000 distinct CDR3 sequences, over 12% of which show up once; approximately 29% is in the top ten. The CDR3 is 14 residues long. Germline trimming cut 3 bases from V and 10 bases from J; bases unmatched to any gene: 9. Germline V gene data show CDR1 as SGHRS and CDR2 as YFSETQ.

This chain links TRBV5-1 with TRBJ1-1; TRBD1 matches at 10 bases. The sequence was collected from a man over 45 with Graves' ophthalmopathy. Sequences were obtained from blood. CDR3 sequence reads: CASSSDRGPFGAFF. The DNA of the CDR3 is TGCGCCAGCAGCTCCGACAGGGGGCCATTCGGAGCTTTCTTT.